The 32 T cell receptor beta chains presented below share a single source sample, sequenced in a study of Graves' ophthalmopathy and Graves' hyperthyroidism. Scientists amplified the TCR beta CDR3 regions from RNA transcripts. After a first-round RT-PCR with HTBI primers, a second-round multiplex PCR was run. One entry per CDR3 protein, called by TCRdb with MiXCR from the multiplex PCR reads. Of roughly 300,000 distinct CDR3 sequences listed, 15% to 20% are singletons. Material: peripheral blood. These receptors originate from an adult man with Graves' ophthalmopathy.

This clonotype was counted ten times or more. V is TRBV29-1 and J is TRBJ2-2; TRBD2 might be the D (5 bases). CDR3 size: 17 residues. Germline values: CDR1 SQVTM, CDR2 ANQGSEA. V was pared by 0 bases and J by 6 bases, with 20 bases between. CDR3 residues: CSVEDLNGVLEAGELFF. The CDR3 region has the DNA TGCAGCGTTGAAGATCTTAACGGGGTTCTAGAGGCCGGGGAGCTGTTTTTT.

This clonotype was counted ten times or more. The gene calls are TRBV5-1 and TRBJ2-7; D not certain. In germline, CDR1 is SGHRS, CDR2 YFSETQ. The V and J ends lost 2 bases and 6 bases respectively, with 9 bases between them. This CDR3 is 12 amino acids long. The CDR3 sequence: CASSFSSSEQYF. In nucleotides, the CDR3 is TGCGCCAGCAGCTTTTCGAGCTCCGAGCAGTACTTC.

V gene TRBV6-2 or TRBV6-3 combines with J gene TRBJ2-7; 11 nucleotides line up with TRBD2. With 4 bases clipped from V and 7 bases from J, the junction kept 12 bases outside the gene matches. This CDR3 spans 16 amino acids. The germline V gene encodes CDR1 MNHEY and CDR2 SVGEGT. In DNA, the CDR3 is TGTGCCAGCAGTTTACGTACTAGCGGGAGATTTGATGAGCAGTACTTC. The encoded protein is CASSLRTSGRFDEQYF.

This clonotype has more than one count but fewer than ten. The chain combines TRBV18 with TRBJ2-7, with a weak D call TRBD2 (6 bases). The length of the CDR3 is 15 residues. The germline CDR1 and CDR2 sequences are KGHSH and LQKENI. V lost 2 bases, J lost 6 bases, and 17 bases lay in between. The CDR3 here is CASSPSGSGFTEQYF. The CDR3, as DNA: TGTGCCAGCTCACCAAGCGGGTCTGGATTCACCGAGCAGTACTTC.

This clonotype occurred many times. J is TRBJ2-5 and V is TRBV6-2 or TRBV6-3; 8 bases line up with TRBD2. Germline loops: CDR1 MNHEY, CDR2 SVGEGT. This CDR3 is 15 amino acids long. V shed 5 bases and J 3 bases; nucleotides not matched to a gene: 8. The CDR3 loop is CASSGVAGTEETQYF. For the CDR3, the DNA is TGTGCCAGCAGTGGGGTAGCGGGGACGGAAGAGACCCAGTACTTC.

This clonotype was counted once. V usage is TRBV20-1 and J usage is TRBJ1-3, with 8 bases aligning to TRBD1. The CDR3 contains 14 residues. In germline, CDR1 is DFQATT, CDR2 SNEGSKA (reference sequence). V lost 2 bases, J lost 5 bases, and 5 bases stayed unmatched. CDR3 sequence (DNA): TGCAGTGCTAGACGGCAGGGGGCCCGAAACACCATATATTTT. Protein sequence: CSARRQGARNTIYF.

This clonotype was seen many times. V is TRBV12-3 or TRBV12-4 and J is TRBJ1-2, with D possibly TRBD1 on 6 matching bases. The CDR3 spans 13 residues. The V gene lost 3 bases and the J gene lost 3 bases, with 8 bases spanning the gap. The CDR3 loop is CASSLRGDYGYTF. CDR3 DNA sequence: TGTGCCAGCAGTTTGAGGGGGGACTATGGCTACACCTTC.

This clonotype was counted many times. The J gene is TRBJ2-6, the V gene TRBV19; D is uncertain. V lost 6 bases and J 0 bases, leaving 9 bases between the germline ends. Germline values: CDR1 LNHDA, CDR2 SQIVND (reference sequence). The CDR3 is 15 amino acids. This CDR3 reads CASRRDPSGANVLTF. The CDR3 DNA is TGTGCCAGTAGGAGAGATCCCTCTGGGGCCAACGTCCTGACTTTC.

This clonotype was seen repeatedly, ten times or more. J is TRBJ1-1 and V is TRBV11-2, with D possibly matching TRBD1 (6 bases). The CDR3 totals 14 residues. Germline V CDR1 and CDR2: SGHAT, FQNNGV. Trimming left V 5 bases short and J 5 bases short, with 15 bases between. CDR3 bases: TGTGCCAGCAGCCTGAACAGGGTCGGGACTGAAGCTTTCTTT. Amino acid sequence: CASSLNRVGTEAFF.

This clonotype was seen ten or more times. The rearrangement links TRBV7-9 to TRBJ1-2; D unresolved. V lost 5 bases and J 0 bases, leaving 13 bases between the germline ends. Germline CDR1 reads SEHNR; CDR2 reads FQNEAQ (reference sequence). The CDR3 covers 15 residues. The CDR3 spells CASSLRTGANYGYTF. The CDR3 region has the DNA TGTGCCAGCAGCCTGCGGACTGGAGCTAACTATGGCTACACCTTC.

This clonotype was seen many times. The chain is built from TRBV12-3 or TRBV12-4 and TRBJ2-7; 7 nucleotides align to TRBD2. Germline trimming cut 3 bases from V and 2 bases from J; bases unmatched to any gene: 4. The CDR3 extends over 14 amino acids. CDR3 protein: CASSLRLAAYEQYF. CDR3 nucleotide sequence: TGTGCCAGCAGTTTGCGACTAGCAGCCTACGAGCAGTACTTC.

This chain connects TRBV6-1 to TRBJ1-2; TRBD1 matches at 7 bases. The CDR3 has 17 residues. CDR1 is MNHNS, CDR2 SASEGT, per germline. V gave up 5 bases and J gave up 0 bases; unmatched junction bases: 12. CDR3: CASSQSDRDPTNYGYTF. CDR3 DNA: TGTGCCAGCAGTCAATCCGACAGGGACCCAACTAACTATGGCTACACCTTC.

The table lists this clonotype with many counts. J is TRBJ2-5 and V is TRBV15; 8 bases are shared with TRBD1. The CDR3 is made up of 15 amino acids. Germline-derived CDR1 and CDR2 are LNHNV and YYDKDF (reference sequence). The ends lost 5 bases at V and 9 bases at J; junction bases unmatched: 14. The CDR3 bases are TGTGCCACCAGCCGTGGCCAGGGGGCTCTTTTGTCCCAGTACTTC. Translated: CATSRGQGALLSQYF.

This clonotype was detected many times. The chain combines TRBV19 with TRBJ1-2, with D tentatively TRBD1 (5 bases). Germline V gene data show CDR1 as LNHDA and CDR2 as SQIVND (reference sequence). This CDR3 spans 13 amino acids. The V end lost 6 bases, the J end lost 4 bases, and 12 bases lay between the germline ends. The CDR3: CASRTSGPYGYTF. The CDR3 bases are TGTGCCAGTAGAACGTCGGGGCCCTATGGCTACACCTTC.

This clonotype was recorded many times. The CDR3 is CASSLQFGQDSNQPQHF. The CDR3 DNA reads TGTGCCAGCAGTCTACAATTCGGACAGGATAGCAATCAGCCCCAGCATTTT. J is TRBJ1-5 and V is TRBV28; 7 bases fit TRBD1. Germline CDR1 MDHEN, CDR2 SYDVKM. The V and J ends lost 5 bases and 0 bases, in that order; junction bases with no gene match: 10. This CDR3 comprises 17 residues.

This clonotype was observed many times. J is TRBJ1-1 and V is TRBV6-1, with 10 bases that match TRBD1. The V and J ends lost 7 bases and 0 bases, in that order; junction bases with no gene match: 5. This CDR3 is 15 amino acids long. Per the germline V gene, CDR1 is MNHNS and CDR2 is SASEGT. The DNA for the CDR3 is TGTGCCAGCACGAGACAGGGGGCGATGAACACTGAAGCTTTCTTT. Protein product: CASTRQGAMNTEAFF.

There are many counts of this clonotype. CDR3 amino acids: CAIRNDRGGGYTF. In DNA form, the CDR3 reads TGTGCCATCAGGAACGACAGGGGTGGAGGCTACACCTTC. The V and J genes are TRBV10-3 and TRBJ1-2; TRBD1 matches 8 bases. CDR1 is ENHRY, CDR2 SYGVKD, per germline. After removal of 6 bases from V and 8 bases from J, the junction contained 8 bases not matched to a gene. The CDR3 sequence is 13 residues long.

The chain carries TRBV7-2 and TRBJ1-5; maybe TRBD1 (6 bases). Trimming shortened V by 2 bases and J by 7 bases, and 12 bases separated the two germline ends. CDR3 length equals 14 residues. Germline CDR1 is SGHTA and CDR2 is FQGNSA. The CDR3 DNA follows: TGTGCCAGCAGCTTAATGCAGGGGTGGCAGCCCCAGCATTTT. This translates into CASSLMQGWQPQHF.

The chain joins TRBV12-3 or TRBV12-4 to TRBJ1-2, with a tentative D call TRBD1 (6 bases). Trimming took 3 bases from V and 8 from J, leaving 16 bases between them. This CDR3 has 14 amino acids. CDR3 nucleotides: TGTGCCAGCAGTTTTAACAGGGAAACACTGGGCTACACCTTC. Amino acid sequence: CASSFNRETLGYTF.

This clonotype was counted ten times or more. The chain is built from TRBV11-2 and TRBJ2-7; D not certain. The length of the CDR3 is 13 residues. V was cut by 7 bases and J by 0 bases, with 10 bases left in between. Germline V lookup: CDR1 SGHAT, CDR2 FQNNGV. In DNA form, the CDR3 reads TGTGCCAGCAACTATCCGAGCTCCTACGAGCAGTACTTC. Translation gives CASNYPSSYEQYF.

This clonotype was picked up many times. The gene calls are TRBV19 and TRBJ1-5; 10 bases map to TRBD1. Germline trimming cut 7 bases from V and 6 bases from J; bases unmatched to any gene: 6. The CDR3 is 14 residues long. Germline V gene data show CDR1 as LNHDA and CDR2 as SQIVND (reference sequence). The CDR3 sequence is CASIGTGEGQPQHF. The CDR3 DNA reads TGTGCCAGTATTGGGACAGGGGAGGGTCAGCCCCAGCATTTT.

This clonotype showed up many times. The gene calls are TRBV11-2 and TRBJ1-2; no definite D call. The germline V and J ends were trimmed by 4 bases and 3 bases, with 18 bases remaining between them. The CDR3 sequence is 16 residues long. The V gene's germline CDR1 is SGHAT and CDR2 FQNNGV. This CDR3 is CASSWAGEERDYGYTF. Here the CDR3 DNA reads TGTGCCAGCAGCTGGGCTGGCGAGGAACGAGACTATGGCTACACCTTC.

On this clonotype: A read error may explain this, as a much larger clone is one base away. The genes are TRBV19 and TRBJ1-3, with no clear D. Germline CDR1 is LNHDA and CDR2 is SQIVND (reference sequence). Trimming left V 7 bases short and J 2 bases short, with 12 bases between. The length of the CDR3 is 14 residues. Here the CDR3 reads CASKERSPGNTIYF. The CDR3 DNA reads as TGTGCCAGTAAAGAAAGGAGCCCTGGAAACACCATATATTTT.

This clonotype was detected ten times or more. In nucleotides, the CDR3 is TGTGCCAGCAGTCGGACGGTTGAACTCCACGAGCAGTACTTC. Residues: CASSRTVELHEQYF. The gene calls are TRBV12-3 or TRBV12-4 and TRBJ2-7; no reliable D call. The CDR3 contains 14 residues. V was trimmed by 5 bases and J by 5 bases, leaving 16 bases between them.

This clonotype was observed a few times. J is TRBJ2-7 and V is TRBV5-1, with unresolved D. Deletions cut 4 bases from V and 5 bases from J, with 10 bases between. CDR3 length: 12 amino acids. Germline loops: CDR1 SGHRS, CDR2 YFSETQ. The CDR3 DNA sequence: TGCGCCAGCAGCCCGAATCTCGACGAGCAGTACTTC. This translates into CASSPNLDEQYF. Full variable domain (remainder filled in from reference TRBV5-1 and TRBJ2-7): KAGVTQTPRYLIKTRGQQVTLSCSPISGHRSVSWYQQTPGQGLQFLFEYFSETQRNKGNFPGRFSGRQFSNSRSEMNVSTLELGDSALYLCASSPNLDEQYFGPGTRLTVT.

V usage is TRBV7-8 and J usage is TRBJ2-7, with D possibly being TRBD1 (6 bases). CDR1 and CDR2 from the germline V gene are SGHVS and FQNEAQ. The CDR3 runs to 17 residues. The V end lost 2 bases, the J end lost 2 bases, and 19 bases lay between the germline ends. This chain's CDR3 is CASSLFWSAGDTYEQYF. The CDR3 DNA follows: TGTGCCAGCAGCTTATTCTGGTCGGCAGGGGACACCTACGAGCAGTACTTC.

Ten or more counts support this clonotype. The chain combines TRBV12-3 or TRBV12-4 with TRBJ2-2; weak D call: TRBD2 (7 bases). Trimming cost V 3 bases and J 5 bases, with 16 bases left between them. The CDR3 is 16 residues long. The CDR3 reads CASSFRGALNTGELFF. In nucleotides, the CDR3 is TGTGCCAGCAGTTTCCGGGGGGCCCTTAATACCGGGGAGCTGTTTTTT.

This clonotype was detected a few times. The V and J genes are TRBV28 and TRBJ1-2; 7 bases line up with TRBD1. After removal of 3 bases from V and 4 bases from J, the junction contained 5 bases not matched to a gene. The CDR3 runs to 14 residues. Germline V gene data show CDR1 as MDHEN and CDR2 as SYDVKM. This CDR3 reads CASSFLGQVYGYTF. Written as DNA, the CDR3 is TGTGCCAGCAGTTTCCTCGGACAGGTCTATGGCTACACCTTC.

At least ten counts were recorded for this clonotype. V usage is TRBV2 and J usage is TRBJ1-3; 9 nucleotides agree with TRBD1. Per germline, CDR1 SNHLY and CDR2 FYNNEI. This CDR3 is built from 17 residues. V was pared by 6 bases and J by 2 bases, with 11 bases of the junction left unmatched. The CDR3 sequence: CASSASFRTGAGNTIYF. CDR3 coding DNA: TGTGCCAGCAGCGCCAGCTTCAGGACAGGGGCTGGAAACACCATATATTTT.

This clonotype has at least ten counts. J is TRBJ1-2 and V is TRBV12-3 or TRBV12-4; TRBD1 matches 9 bases. The trim removed 5 bases at V and 4 bases at J, leaving 5 bases unmatched. The CDR3 length is 14 residues. The CDR3 DNA is TGTGCCAGCAGTCCATTGGACAGGGGCTATGGCTACACCTTC. This sequence encodes CASSPLDRGYGYTF.

This clonotype has ten or more counts. The V and J genes are TRBV14 and TRBJ2-7; maybe TRBD1 (5 bases). V was trimmed by 5 bases and J by 1 base, leaving 12 bases between them. Germline V CDR1 and CDR2: SGHDN, FVKESK. The CDR3 length is 14 residues. This CDR3 is CASSYRTLSYEQYF. The CDR3 nucleotides read TGTGCCAGCAGCTACAGGACCCTATCCTACGAGCAGTACTTC.

This clonotype occurred many times. DNA of the CDR3: TGTGCCAGCAGTCCTGGACAGGGATACACCGGGGAGCTGTTTTTT. It is translated as CASSPGQGYTGELFF. The J gene is TRBJ2-2, the V gene TRBV27; the match to TRBD1 covers 8 bases. Looked up from germline, CDR1 is MNHEY and CDR2 is SMNVEV (reference sequence). This CDR3 has 15 amino acids. With V trimmed by 5 bases and J by 3 bases, 5 bases remained unmatched.